This T cell receptor (beta chain) was captured by sequencing in a study of response to subunit inactivated influenza vaccine. Broader study findings: Authors suggested each seasonal flu vaccination may recruit only limited numbers of new T cells.

As regards this clonotype: Its antigen remains unidentified.

TCRdb re-derived calls from the RT-PCR reads in MiXCR, one entry per CDR3 protein. The sample records 200,000 to 300,000 distinct CDR3 sequences, roughly an eighth being singletons. V lost 5 bases and J lost 0, with 8 bases in between. CDR1 is MNHEY, CDR2 SMNVEV, per germline (reference sequence). There are 14 residues in the CDR3. This TCR derives from a man over 45 who received an inactivated influenza vaccine. The V and J genes are TRBV27 and TRBJ1-3, with D perhaps TRBD1 (6 bases). Material: non-naive T cells sorted from PBMCs, obtained roughly 2 weeks before vaccination. This chain's CDR3 is CASSGQSSGNTIYF. CDR3 sequence (DNA): TGTGCCAGCAGTGGACAGAGCTCTGGAAACACCATATATTTT.